This entry is about one TCR beta chain. Participants were placed into cohorts based on the clinical history they reported. Germline loops: CDR1 LNHDA, CDR2 SQIVND (reference sequence). The CDR3 runs 15 residues. Trimming shortened V by 5 bases and J by 0 bases, and 14 bases separated the two germline ends. The authors' processing: Nucleated cell number was recorded as an estimate derived from reference gene primer amplification. Measured with immunoSEQ multiplex PCR; TCRdb has only the in-frame clones, and not every one. That table supplies the V and J calls and clone size; D and trimming were determined from the DNA. The sample lists some 310,000 clones, about 90% occurring once. These data are taken from a study of blood T cell repertoires in COVID-19. Study in general: The United States, Italy and Spain provided the acute and convalescent COVID-19 samples. Nucleic acid was either cDNA or gDNA, and it came from T cells, B-cell-depleted T cells, or PBMCs.

Source material: PBMCs or T cells enriched from blood (not recorded which). The sequence came from a woman aged 25 to 39 who had recovered from COVID-19. The rearrangement joins TRBV19 to TRBJ2-7; TRBD2 is a possible D gene (5 bases). The DNA of the CDR3 is TGTGCCAGTAGTGAGACTACTGGGGTCTCCTACGAGCAGTACTTC. It is translated as CASSETTGVSYEQYF.